What follows are 15 T cell receptor beta chains derived from one specimen sequenced in a study of cytomegalovirus exposure and HLA in healthy donors. Primers: 60 Vbeta forward and 13 Jbeta reverse. Method: immunoSEQ multiplex PCR; TCRdb's copy keeps in-frame clones and lacks some. This table has about 130,000 clones, about 70% appearing once. Sequenced material: PBMCs. Source of these receptors: a woman aged 60-70 years in good health and CMV-seropositive.

V usage is TRBV6-6 and J usage is TRBJ2-2; D perhaps matches TRBD1 (6 bases). Germline V gene data show CDR1 as MNHNY and CDR2 as SVGAGI (reference sequence). There are 13 residues in the CDR3. The germline V and J ends were trimmed by 10 bases and 1 base, with 10 bases remaining between them. The CDR3 loop is CATLTGNTGELFF. CDR3 coding DNA: TGTGCCACCCTGACAGGGAACACCGGGGAGCTGTTTTTT.

The V gene is TRBV6-5, the J gene TRBJ2-3, with 7 bases that match TRBD2. The CDR3 is 14 residues long. Germline CDR1 reads MNHEY; CDR2 reads SVGAGI. Losses at the gene ends were 6 bases for V and 1 base for J; bases not matched to a gene: 4. This chain's CDR3 is CASSPSGGTDTQYF. The DNA for the CDR3 is TGTGCCAGCAGCCCGAGCGGGGGCACAGATACGCAGTATTTT.

The rearrangement joins TRBV5-4 to TRBJ2-5; 8 nucleotides align to TRBD1. The end of the DNA fits TRBJ2-7 better, so the J call may be wrong. This CDR3 has 15 amino acids. The germline V gene encodes CDR1 SGHNT and CDR2 YYREEE (reference sequence). The CDR3 region has the DNA TGTGCCAGCAGCTTCCCTGCGGACAGGGTCTACGAGCAGTACTTC. It codes for CASSFPADRVYEQYF.

The CDR3 here is CASSSRGTGELFF. For the CDR3, the DNA is TGTGCCAGCAGTTCTCGAGGCACCGGGGAGCTGTTTTTT. The V and J genes are TRBV28 and TRBJ2-2; D not resolved. The CDR3 is 13 residues long. Germline V gene data show CDR1 as MDHEN and CDR2 as SYDVKM. Trimming shortened V by 4 bases and J by 4 bases, and 7 bases separated the two germline ends. The full variable domain, in which reference TRBV28 and TRBJ2-2 provide the parts outside the CDR3, is DVKVTQSSRYLVKRTGEKVFLECVQDMDHENMFWYRQDPGLGLRLIYFSYDVKMKEKGDIPEGYSVSREKKERFSLILESASTNQTSMYLCASSSRGTGELFFGEGSRLTVL.

The gene calls are TRBV28 and TRBJ2-3; maybe TRBD2 (5 bases). The V and J ends lost 7 bases and 2 bases respectively, with 19 bases between them. This CDR3 has 16 amino acids. From germline, CDR1 is MDHEN and CDR2 SYDVKM. The chain's CDR3 is CASTIDGLASTDTQYF. Here the CDR3 DNA reads TGTGCCAGCACCATTGACGGACTGGCTTCCACAGATACGCAGTATTTT.

The chain is built from TRBV5-4 and TRBJ2-4, with D unresolved. This CDR3 has 12 amino acids. Between the trimmed V and J ends, which lost 3 bases and 7 bases, there was a span of 8 bases. The germline gives CDR1 SGHNT, CDR2 YYREEE (reference sequence). The chain's CDR3 is CASSSPENIQYF. The CDR3 DNA follows: TGTGCCAGCAGCTCCCCGGAGAACATTCAGTACTTC.

V usage is TRBV6-5 and J usage is TRBJ2-7; a possible D gene is TRBD2 (7 bases). CDR1 and CDR2 from the germline V gene are MNHEY and SVGAGI. V was cut by 2 bases and J by 6 bases, with 17 bases left in between. CDR3 size: 15 residues. The CDR3 is CASSYKVGGPVEQYF. In DNA, the CDR3 is TGTGCCAGCAGTTACAAGGTGGGGGGGCCAGTCGAGCAGTACTTC.

The chain combines TRBV2 with TRBJ1-4; the D gene is possibly TRBD1 (6 bases). This CDR3 has 14 residues. CDR1 and CDR2 (germline): SNHLY, FYNNEI. The V end lost 7 bases, the J end lost 4 bases, and 13 bases lay between the germline ends. The CDR3 reads CASNVGGRNEKLFF. DNA of the CDR3: TGTGCCAGCAACGTGGGGGGGCGTAATGAAAAACTGTTTTTT.

The gene calls are TRBV7-3 and TRBJ2-3, with TRBD2 matching 10 bases. Trimming at V came to 5 bases and at J to 4 bases, leaving 6 bases not matched to a gene. Germline values: CDR1 SGHTA, CDR2 FQGTGA. The CDR3 runs to 15 residues. DNA of the CDR3: TGTGCCAGCAGCCCCAGCGGGGGGGCCTCAGATACGCAGTATTTT. Translating it yields CASSPSGGASDTQYF. Based on the CDR3 plus reference TRBV7-3 and TRBJ2-3, the full variable domain is GAGVSQTPSNKVTEKGKYVELRCDPISGHTALYWYRQSLGQGPEFLIYFQGTGAADDSGLPNDRFFAVRPEGSVSTLKIQRTERGDSAVYLCASSPSGGASDTQYFGPGTRLTVL.

The chain couples TRBV5-6 to TRBJ1-1; D not certain. CDR1 is SGHDT and CDR2 is YYEEEE in the germline V gene. The CDR3 loop spans 15 amino acids. The V gene lost 4 bases and the J gene lost 2 bases, with 15 bases spanning the gap. The CDR3 sequence: CASSPWPWRNTEAFF. For the CDR3, the DNA is TGTGCCAGCAGCCCGTGGCCGTGGAGAAACACTGAAGCTTTCTTT.

This clone was counted between two and nine times. This chain joins TRBV2 and TRBJ2-7, with TRBD1 identical over 8 bases. The germline gives CDR1 SNHLY, CDR2 FYNNEI. J was trimmed by 3 bases and V by 7 bases; bases with no gene match: 8. CDR3 length: 14 amino acids. This chain's CDR3 is CASNRGQELYEQYF. Here the CDR3 DNA reads TGTGCCAGCAACAGGGGACAGGAGCTCTACGAGCAGTACTTC. Variable domain in full (rest from reference TRBV2 and TRBJ2-7): EPEVTQTPSHQVTQMGQEVILRCVPISNHLYFYWYRQILGQKVEFLVSFYNNEISEKSEIFDDQFSVERPDGSNFTLKIRSTKLEDSAMYFCASNRGQELYEQYFGPGTRLTVT.

The chain is built from TRBV7-9 and TRBJ1-1, with a tentative D call TRBD1 (5 bases). The ends were cut back, 1 base at V and 2 bases at J, with 8 bases in the middle. CDR3 length: 14 amino acids. Germline CDR1 is SEHNR and CDR2 is FQNEAQ (reference sequence). For the CDR3, the DNA is TGTGCCAGCAGCTTAGACGGGGGAAACACTGAAGCTTTCTTT. This translates into CASSLDGGNTEAFF.

This chain joins TRBV20-1 and TRBJ2-7; D is unresolved. The CDR3 runs 11 residues. V lost 0 bases to trimming and J lost 4 bases, with 4 bases between them. In germline, CDR1 is DFQATT, CDR2 SNEGSKA (reference sequence). The CDR3, as DNA: TGCAGTGCTAGAGATCAATACGAGCAGTACTTC. It specifies CSARDQYEQYF.

The V call is TRBV28, the J call TRBJ2-7; the match to TRBD1 covers 9 bases. V lost 6 bases to trimming and J lost 6 bases; unmatched junction nucleotides: 15. Germline V CDR1 and CDR2: MDHEN, SYDVKM. The CDR3 contains 16 residues. The CDR3, as DNA: TGTGCCAGCAGAATTTTACCGGGACAGGGAATGTCCGAGCAGTACTTC. It specifies CASRILPGQGMSEQYF.

CDR3 bases: TGTGCCAGCAGTCCCTGGGACAGCAACTATGGCTACACCTTC. Its protein is CASSPWDSNYGYTF. The chain couples TRBV9 to TRBJ1-2; TRBD1 matches 7 bases. CDR3 size: 14 residues. The V segment lost 5 bases and the J segment 2 bases; nucleotides outside the gene matches: 6. The V gene's germline CDR1 is SGDLS and CDR2 YYNGEE.